Following are 29 T cell receptor beta chains from one sample sequenced in a study of tumor-infiltrating lymphocytes in primary liver carcinoma. Researchers drew blood RNA from unsorted whole blood and extracted germline DNA as well. Synthesis of TCR beta cDNA was carried out from approximately 500 ng total RNA with a constant-region primer. Libraries for TCR beta were built through three nested multiplex PCR rounds, which together made up a slightly modified ARM-PCR procedure. TRBV1-TRBV30 forward primers paired with a C-beta reverse primer were used in the first two PCR rounds, which ran approximately 10 cycles each. TCRdb ran MiXCR on the multiplex PCR reads and lists one entry per CDR3 protein. The table lists about 320,000 distinct CDR3 sequences, about 60% of them singletons. Sequenced sample: peripheral blood. These receptors were obtained from a man aged 40-50 years with primary liver carcinoma and hepatitis B virus infection.

This clonotype was seen once. This may be a read error: a much more frequent sequence differs by one nucleotide. The J gene is TRBJ2-7, the V gene TRBV29-1, with 9 bases fitting TRBD1. The germline gives CDR1 SQVTM, CDR2 ANQGSEA. This CDR3 region has 13 residues. CDR3 residues: CRARQGGPYEQYF. CDR3 nucleotide sequence: TGCAGGGCAAGACAGGGGGGCCCCTACGAGCAGTACTTC.

This clonotype was counted a few times. The chain uses TRBV6-5 and TRBJ2-7; 8 bases are shared with TRBD2. Germline CDR1 and CDR2: MNHEY and SVGAGI. CDR3 length: 18 residues. Trimming cost V 6 bases and J 0 bases; bases outside gene matches: 16. The CDR3 coding sequence is TGTGCCAGCAGGCCTCTCCTACCGCTAGCGGGCTCCTCCTACGAGCAGTACTTC. This sequence encodes CASRPLLPLAGSSYEQYF.

In this sample, this clonotype turned up once. Mismatch with germline at one junction end may stem from a read error. The chain links TRBV12-3 or TRBV12-4 to TRBJ2-4; D unclear. The CDR3 length is 13 residues. CDR3 sequence: CAVARDGKTIQYF. The DNA of the CDR3 is TGTGCCGTGGCTCGAGACGGAAAAACCATTCAGTACTTC.

The chain carries TRBV12-3 or TRBV12-4 and TRBJ2-5; no reliable D call. V was cut by 3 bases and J by 4 bases, with 15 bases left in between. This CDR3 region has 15 residues. This chain's CDR3 is CASSFGIVKLETQYF. The CDR3 bases are TGTGCCAGCAGTTTTGGTATTGTGAAGCTAGAGACCCAGTACTTC.

This clonotype was counted once. No conserved phenylalanine or tryptophan ends this CDR3, so it is likely a read error. This chain connects TRBV11-1 to TRBJ2-5, with 9 positions matching TRBD2. CDR1 and CDR2 (germline): SGHAT, FQDESV (reference sequence). The length of the CDR3 is 15 residues. With V trimmed by 10 bases and J by 4 bases, 13 bases remained unmatched. In nucleotides, the CDR3 is TGTGCCAACATGCGGGCTAGCGGGATCAGAGAGACCCAGTACTCC. It yields the protein CANMRASGIRETQYS.

V and J are TRBV19 and TRBJ2-1; D not certain. Trimming pared 5 bases from V and 7 bases from J, leaving 18 bases between. The germline CDR1 and CDR2 sequences are LNHDA and SQIVND (reference sequence). The CDR3 consists of 15 residues. The CDR3 bases are TGTGCCAGTAGTCTAACCCTGCATCCTGGGAATGAGCAGTTCTTC. Its protein product is CASSLTLHPGNEQFF.

This clonotype has just a few counts. One base away lies a much larger clone, so this may be a sequencing read error. The J gene is TRBJ2-4, the V gene TRBV4-1, with D perhaps TRBD2 (6 bases). The length of the CDR3 is 20 residues. The germline gives CDR1 MGHRA, CDR2 YSYEKL. The CDR3 sequence is CAISQEFGGVNGWAKNIQYF. CDR3 DNA sequence: TGCGCCATCAGCCAAGAATTCGGGGGAGTGAATGGTTGGGCCAAAAACATTCAGTACTTC.

As to this clonotype: One junction end does not reproduce the germline sequence, and a read error may be involved. CDR3 sequence: CASTLSGRVENEQFF. CDR3 sequence (DNA): TGTGCCAGCACTTTATCGGGCCGGGTGGAGAATGAGCAGTTCTTC. The genes are TRBV28 and TRBJ2-1; D is undetermined. The CDR3 runs 15 residues. CDR1 is MDHEN, CDR2 SYDVKM, per germline. The entire variable domain, with the rest obtained from reference TRBV28 and TRBJ2-1, is as follows: DVKVTQSSRYLVKRTGEKVFLECVQDMDHENMFWYRQDPGLGLRLIYFSYDVKMKEKGDIPEGYSVSREKKERFSLILESASTNQTSMYLCASTLSGRVENEQFFGPGTRLTVL.

About this clonotype itself: A read error may be the cause here, since a much bigger clone is one base away. The rearrangement uses TRBV6-1 and TRBJ1-6; D is undetermined. The CDR3 has 11 amino acids. Germline CDR1 is MNHNS and CDR2 is SASEGT. DNA for the CDR3: TGTGCCAGCAGTGAGAATTTACCCCTCCACTTT. Protein product: CASSENLPLHF.

On this clonotype: Possible read error: a much larger clone is one base away. This rearrangement joins TRBV29-1 to TRBJ1-1; 9 bases align to TRBD1. The CDR3 extends over 13 amino acids. Germline CDR1 SQVTM, CDR2 ANQGSEA. CDR3 sequence (DNA): TGCAGCACAGGACAGGGGATGAACACTGACGCTTTCTTT. It specifies CSTGQGMNTDAFF.

With respect to this clonotype: A much larger clone differs from this one at a single base, so this may be a read error. The V call is TRBV12-3 or TRBV12-4, the J call TRBJ1-2; D is undetermined. This CDR3 contains 13 residues. DNA of the CDR3: TGTGCCGGCAGTTCCTCACTTAACTATGGCTACACCTTC. Amino acids: CAGSSSLNYGYTF.

This chain connects TRBV6-2 or TRBV6-3 to TRBJ2-7; D not certain. This CDR3 is 14 amino acids long. Germline V gene data show CDR1 as MNHEY and CDR2 as SVGEGT. V dropped 4 bases and J dropped 1 base, with 11 bases sitting between them. The CDR3 here is CASSSRTVSYEQYF. The CDR3 DNA reads as TGTGCCAGCAGTTCCCGGACGGTGTCCTACGAGCAGTACTTC.

For this clonotype: This may be a read error, as it is one base from a much larger clone. This chain links TRBV4-2 with TRBJ2-5, with D perhaps TRBD1 (6 bases). This CDR3 spans 15 amino acids. Germline CDR1 LGHNA, CDR2 YNFKEQ. Trimming took off 1 base at V and 4 bases at J, with 13 bases between the two ends. In nucleotides, the CDR3 is TGTGCCAGCAGCCAAGGGACAGACATCCTAGAGACCCAGTACTTC. Its protein is CASSQGTDILETQYF.

A note on this clonotype: This may arise from a read error, as a much more abundant clone is one base away. The chain has TRBV29-1 and TRBJ2-2; D tentatively reads TRBD1 or TRBD2 (6 bases each). The germline V and J ends were trimmed by 4 bases and 10 bases, with 13 bases remaining between them. The CDR3 has 12 amino acids. Germline V gives CDR1 SQVTM, CDR2 ANQGSEA. CDR3 sequence (DNA): TGCAGCGTTGGTTGGGGGGCCGAGGAGCTGTTTTTT. It codes for CSVGWGAEELFF.

On this clonotype itself: A read error is possible here, since a much larger clone lies one base away. J is TRBJ1-1 and V is TRBV30, with D hard to call. This CDR3 is built from 11 residues. The V gene lost 2 bases and the J gene lost 9 bases, with 10 bases spanning the gap. The germline gives CDR1 GTSNPN, CDR2 SVGIG (reference sequence). The CDR3 region is CAWSSATKAFF. DNA of the CDR3: TGTGCCTGGAGTTCGGCTACTAAAGCTTTCTTT.

Of note for this clonotype: One base away lies a much larger clone, so this may be a sequencing read error. The chain recombines TRBV6-6 with TRBJ1-3; D gene unclear. This CDR3 region has 14 residues. Per the germline V gene, CDR1 is MNHNY and CDR2 is SVGAGI (reference sequence). CDR3 sequence (DNA): TGTGCCAGCAGTTACTCGGAATCTGGAAACGCCATATATTTT. This translates into CASSYSESGNAIYF.

This clonotype occurred a few times. The CDR3 region is CASSYSIPGSNQPQHF. CDR3 bases: TGTGCCAGCAGTTACTCGATACCCGGTAGCAATCAGCCCCAGCATTTT. The chain has TRBV6-5 and TRBJ1-5; no clear D gene. V lost 0 bases and J lost 0, with 9 bases in between. CDR1 is MNHEY, CDR2 SVGAGI, per germline. The CDR3 runs to 16 residues.

About this clonotype: The junction shows a germline mismatch at one end, possibly a read error. The chain couples TRBV14 to TRBJ1-3, with D possibly matching TRBD1 (5 bases). The germline gives CDR1 SGHDN, CDR2 FVKESK. This CDR3 comprises 15 residues. The CDR3 sequence is CASCQPQGPGNTIYF. CDR3 sequence (DNA): TGTGCCAGCTGCCAACCCCAGGGCCCTGGAAACACCATATATTTT.

The chain links TRBV11-1 to TRBJ2-2; 7 bases agree with TRBD1. With V trimmed by 7 bases and J by 5 bases, 10 bases remained unmatched. Germline V lookup: CDR1 SGHAT, CDR2 FQDESV (reference sequence). The CDR3 contains 15 residues. The CDR3 DNA sequence: TGTGCCAGCAATTTCGACAGGGCCCAGACCGGGGAGCTGTTTTTT. This encodes CASNFDRAQTGELFF.

This clonotype was observed a few times. The chain joins TRBV14 to TRBJ2-7; TRBD1 or TRBD2 may be the D gene (6 bases each). Germline V gene sequence: CDR1 SGHDN, CDR2 FVKESK. V was clipped by 1 base and J by 1 base, with 14 bases between them. This CDR3 comprises 16 residues. For the CDR3, the DNA is TGTGCCAGCAGCCAAGCCGGGGGCATAGCGTCCTACGAGCAGTACTTC. It encodes CASSQAGGIASYEQYF.

To note about this clonotype: A much larger clone differs from this one at a single base, so this may be a read error. The V and J genes are TRBV12-3 or TRBV12-4 and TRBJ1-4; 11 bases agree with TRBD1. This CDR3 is 14 amino acids long. V was clipped by 6 bases and J by 10 bases; unmatched bases: 7. The CDR3 nucleotides read TGTGCCAGCAGCCGAACCGGGACAGGGGGAAAACTGTTTTTT. It codes for CASSRTGTGGKLFF.

As for this clonotype: This could be a read error, since a much larger clone is one nucleotide away. The chain couples TRBV6-2 or TRBV6-3 to TRBJ1-2, with 9 bases matching TRBD1. This CDR3 spans 15 amino acids. Looked up from germline, CDR1 is MNHEY and CDR2 is SVGEGT. CDR3 DNA: TGTGCCATCAGTCCCCCTCCGGACAGGGGCTATGGCTACACCTTC. Protein: CAISPPPDRGYGYTF.

The rearrangement uses TRBV4-2 and TRBJ2-3, with D perhaps matching TRBD2 (5 bases). CDR1 is LGHNA, CDR2 YNFKEQ, per germline. The CDR3 has 15 residues. V dropped 0 bases and J dropped 6 bases, with 13 bases sitting between them. CDR3 in amino acids: CASSQEASSGDTQYF. The CDR3 nucleotides read TGTGCCAGCAGCCAAGAGGCTAGCTCGGGCGATACGCAGTATTTT.

The gene calls are TRBV6-6 and TRBJ1-1; TRBD1 matches 7 bases. With V trimmed by 5 bases and J by 1 base, 7 bases remained unmatched. This CDR3 is built from 15 residues. The germline V gene encodes CDR1 MNHNY and CDR2 SVGAGI (reference sequence). CDR3: CASSAPGQQNTEAFF. For the CDR3, the DNA is TGTGCCAGCAGTGCCCCGGGACAGCAGAACACTGAAGCTTTCTTT.

Remarks on this clonotype: Compared with germline, one end of the junction differs, possibly owing to a read error. This chain links TRBV11-1 with TRBJ2-3; D tentatively reads TRBD1 or TRBD2 (5 bases each). This CDR3 contains 19 residues. CDR1 and CDR2 from the germline V gene are SGHAT and FQDESV (reference sequence). The CDR3 DNA follows: TGTGCCAGGAGCTCTGGGGGAAGTCCTGTTGGAGCCCGCACAGATACGCAGTATTTT. Translated, it gives CARSSGGSPVGARTDTQYF.

Turning to this clonotype: A much larger clonotype is one base distant, so this may be a read error. This chain connects TRBV6-6 to TRBJ2-1, with 10 bases aligning to TRBD1. There are 13 residues in the CDR3. The germline V gene encodes CDR1 MNHNY and CDR2 SVGAGI (reference sequence). This CDR3 reads CVSSRTGGNEQFF. As DNA, the CDR3 is TGTGTCAGCAGCCGGACAGGGGGCAATGAGCAGTTCTTC.

In this sample, this clonotype turned up many times. This chain joins TRBV6-5 and TRBJ2-7; TRBD2 might be the D (5 bases). CDR1 and CDR2 from the germline V gene are MNHEY and SVGAGI. Trimming stripped 4 bases from V and 0 bases from J, with 13 bases between. CDR3 length: 15 amino acids. CDR3 protein: CASSSFTSGSYEQYF. As DNA, the CDR3 is TGTGCCAGCAGTTCCTTCACGAGCGGCTCCTACGAGCAGTACTTC.

Note on this clonotype: One end of the junction does not line up with germline, which may come from a read error. The rearrangement links TRBV20-1 to TRBJ1-1; D ambiguous. Looked up from germline, CDR1 is DFQATT and CDR2 is SNEGSKA (reference sequence). The CDR3 consists of 14 residues. The CDR3 nucleotides read TGCAGTGCTAGCGAGGGCAGGAAGAACACTGAAGTTTTCTTT. This sequence encodes CSASEGRKNTEVFF.

This clonotype appeared once. One end of the junction is discordant with germline, which a read error may explain. This sequence joins TRBV5-1 and TRBJ2-2, with a tentative D call TRBD2 (6 bases). Looked up from germline, CDR1 is SGHRS and CDR2 is YFSETQ. The CDR3 has 16 amino acids. The CDR3 protein is CASSPATTSLGGELLF. The CDR3 DNA follows: TGCGCCAGCAGCCCTGCGACTACCTCATTAGGCGGGGAGCTGTTGTTT.